This TCR beta chain was identified during a study of Ad26.COV2.S vaccination and SARS-CoV-2 variants. Study details: COV1001, an Ad26.COV2.S trial, supplied this vaccine-arm donor. Intramuscular Ad26.COV2.S at 5x10^10 or 1x10^11 viral particles. Study-wide findings and caveats: In vaccinated individuals, spike-specific CD8+ and CD4+ T cell responses reportedly displayed substantial breadth. Placebo recipients and vaccine recipients were similar in non-spike TCR breadth.

The treatment: some 20 received Ad26.COV2.S at low or high dose, single or two shots; 5 received placebo; per-sample allocation not given. Collection of samples fell on day 63 after the first vaccine or placebo injection. The protocol was immunoSEQ multiplex PCR, while the TCRdb copy is restricted to in-frame clones and leaves out a portion. This sample carries some 450,000 clones, 90% of them seen once, and the ten largest clones take more than 3.5%. Concerning this clone itself: What it recognizes is unknown.

The CDR3 runs to 13 residues. The V end lost 4 bases, the J end lost 4 bases, and 9 bases lay between the germline ends. Looked up from germline, CDR1 is SGDLS and CDR2 is YYNGEE. The rearrangement joins TRBV9 to TRBJ2-1; D unresolved. The TCR was taken from a person between 18 and 59 years old who received the Ad26.COV2.S COVID-19 vaccine or a placebo. Sequenced here: peripheral blood, sampled in a trial of Ad26.COV2.S vaccine versus placebo. The CDR3 nucleotides read TGTGCCAGCAGCCTGCTAGATTACAATGAGCAGTTCTTC. Its protein product is CASSLLDYNEQFF.